This T cell receptor (beta chain) was identified during a study of T cell clones after liver transplantation. Sorting of unstimulated PBMCs yielded separate CD3+CD4+ and CD3+CD8+ fractions. The CDR3 runs 12 residues. Germline loops: CDR1 SGDLS, CDR2 YYNGEE. Between the trimmed V and J ends, which lost 1 base and 3 bases, there was a span of 4 bases. TCRdb's copy holds only in-frame clones and misses some; the assay was immunoSEQ multiplex PCR. The data contain 75,000 to 95,000 clones, 84% of them seen just once; the ten biggest clones take up 2% to 2.5%. The sample in question was CD4+ T cells from blood, obtained roughly 50 months after liver transplant. This sequence was found in a human patient who received a liver transplant. Some T cells here may be from the graft donor. The V gene is TRBV9, the J gene TRBJ1-1, with D unresolved. CDR3 residues: CASSVSDTEAFF. CDR3 sequence (DNA): TGTGCCAGCAGCGTATCAGACACTGAAGCTTTCTTT.